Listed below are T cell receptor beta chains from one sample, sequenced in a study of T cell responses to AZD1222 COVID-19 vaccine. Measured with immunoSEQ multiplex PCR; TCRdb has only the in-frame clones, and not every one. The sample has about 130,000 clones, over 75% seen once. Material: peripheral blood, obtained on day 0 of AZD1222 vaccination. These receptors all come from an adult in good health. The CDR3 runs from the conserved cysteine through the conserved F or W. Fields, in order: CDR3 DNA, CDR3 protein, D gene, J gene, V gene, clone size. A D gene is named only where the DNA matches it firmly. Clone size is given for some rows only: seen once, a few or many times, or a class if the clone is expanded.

CDR3 DNA: TGTGCCAGCAGCCCGACGCAACGGGCTGAAAAACTGTTTTTT
CDR3 protein: CASSPTQRAEKLFF
D gene: -
J gene: TRBJ1-4
V gene: TRBV9
clone size: few

CDR3 DNA: TGTGCCAGCAGAACGGGAGTTGAGACCCAGTACTTC
CDR3 protein: CASRTGVETQYF
D gene: -
J gene: TRBJ2-5
V gene: TRBV12-3/TRBV12-4
clone size: -

CDR3 DNA: TGTGCCAGCACCCGGGAGGGGCGTGCCCGGGCCGGGGAGCTGTTTTTT
CDR3 protein: CASTREGRARAGELFF
D gene: TRBD2
J gene: TRBJ2-2
V gene: TRBV27
clone size: once

CDR3 DNA: TGTGCCAGCAGTGAAGGGTACAATGAGCAGTTCTTC
CDR3 protein: CASSEGYNEQFF
D gene: -
J gene: TRBJ2-1
V gene: TRBV6-1
clone size: -

CDR3 DNA: TGTGCCAGCAGTGAATGGGGACTAGCTTCGGATACGCAGTATTTT
CDR3 protein: CASSEWGLASDTQYF
D gene: TRBD2
J gene: TRBJ2-3
V gene: TRBV6-1
clone size: -

CDR3 DNA: TGCGCCAGCAGTGGCGGGGTCCCGGGGATTTCACCCCTCCACTTT
CDR3 protein: CASSGGVPGISPLHF
D gene: -
J gene: TRBJ1-6
V gene: TRBV10-1
clone size: -

CDR3 DNA: TGTGCCAGCAGCCAAGCCACAGGGTACTACGAGCAGTACTTC
CDR3 protein: CASSQATGYYEQYF
D gene: -
J gene: TRBJ2-7
V gene: TRBV14
clone size: once

CDR3 DNA: TGTGCCAGCAGCTTAGGGCTAGCGGGAGGTTTGCGCGAGCAGTACTTC
CDR3 protein: CASSLGLAGGLREQYF
D gene: TRBD2
J gene: TRBJ2-7
V gene: TRBV11-3
clone size: -

CDR3 DNA: TGTGCCAGCAGCCGGGATGGGGGTGTCAATCAGCCCCAGCATTTT
CDR3 protein: CASSRDGGVNQPQHF
D gene: -
J gene: TRBJ1-5
V gene: TRBV5-5
clone size: few

CDR3 DNA: TGTGCCAGCAGTGGTAGGGCCCAATTGACAGAGGTCGGAAACACCATATATTTT
CDR3 protein: CASSGRAQLTEVGNTIYF
D gene: -
J gene: TRBJ1-3
V gene: TRBV6-1
clone size: -

CDR3 DNA: TGTGCCAGCAGCCAGGGAAGCTCTGGAAACACCATATATTTT
CDR3 protein: CASSQGSSGNTIYF
D gene: -
J gene: TRBJ1-3
V gene: TRBV3-1/TRBV3-2
clone size: -

CDR3 DNA: TGCGCCAGCAGCTCCGGGGGGTTTACAAACTATGGCTACACCTTC
CDR3 protein: CASSSGGFTNYGYTF
D gene: -
J gene: TRBJ1-2
V gene: TRBV5-1
clone size: few

CDR3 DNA: TGTGCCAGCAGCCAACGAACTAGCGGGACGGGCAATGAGCAGTTCTTC
CDR3 protein: CASSQRTSGTGNEQFF
D gene: TRBD2
J gene: TRBJ2-1
V gene: TRBV14
clone size: -

CDR3 DNA: TGCGCCAGCAGCCAAGACGGCCAGGGGTATGGCTACACCTTC
CDR3 protein: CASSQDGQGYGYTF
D gene: -
J gene: TRBJ1-2
V gene: TRBV4-3
clone size: -

CDR3 DNA: TGCAGCGTTGAACCCCTCGGACTAGCGGGGGACTACAATGAGCAGTTCTTC
CDR3 protein: CSVEPLGLAGDYNEQFF
D gene: TRBD2
J gene: TRBJ2-1
V gene: TRBV29-1
clone size: -

CDR3 DNA: TGTGCCAGCAGCACCGGGACAGCGAACACCGGGGAGCTGTTTTTT
CDR3 protein: CASSTGTANTGELFF
D gene: TRBD1
J gene: TRBJ2-2
V gene: TRBV7-3
clone size: -

CDR3 DNA: TGTGCCAGCAGTTACTCGGGCAGGGGGAATGGCTACACCTTC
CDR3 protein: CASSYSGRGNGYTF
D gene: TRBD1
J gene: TRBJ1-2
V gene: TRBV6-6
clone size: -

CDR3 DNA: TGTGCCAGCAGTCGACAGGGAATGAGCAATCAGCCCCAGCATTTT
CDR3 protein: CASSRQGMSNQPQHF
D gene: TRBD1
J gene: TRBJ1-5
V gene: TRBV6-5
clone size: -

CDR3 DNA: TGTGCCAGCAGCGTAGAAGCGGGCCGCTACAATGAGCAGTTCTTC
CDR3 protein: CASSVEAGRYNEQFF
D gene: -
J gene: TRBJ2-1
V gene: TRBV9
clone size: -

CDR3 DNA: TGTGCCAGCAGCCCACAGGGAAACCAGCCCCAGCATTTT
CDR3 protein: CASSPQGNQPQHF
D gene: -
J gene: TRBJ1-5
V gene: TRBV7-9
clone size: -

CDR3 DNA: TGTGCCAGCAGCACCACCGGGATCGAGCAGTACTTC
CDR3 protein: CASSTTGIEQYF
D gene: -
J gene: TRBJ2-7
V gene: TRBV6-5
clone size: -

CDR3 DNA: TGTGCCAGCAGTTTAATCTTTGATTCACCCCTCCACTTT
CDR3 protein: CASSLIFDSPLHF
D gene: -
J gene: TRBJ1-6
V gene: TRBV27
clone size: -

CDR3 DNA: TGCGCCAGCAGCTGGTCGAGGACGGACACCGGGGAGCTGTTTTTT
CDR3 protein: CASSWSRTDTGELFF
D gene: -
J gene: TRBJ2-2
V gene: TRBV5-1
clone size: -

CDR3 DNA: TGCGCCAGCAGCCACTATACAGGGCCTGGCACTGAAGCTTTCTTT
CDR3 protein: CASSHYTGPGTEAFF
D gene: -
J gene: TRBJ1-1
V gene: TRBV4-1
clone size: -

CDR3 DNA: TGTGCCAGCAGCCCTGCCTACGAGCAGTACTTC
CDR3 protein: CASSPAYEQYF
D gene: -
J gene: TRBJ2-7
V gene: TRBV7-2
clone size: -

CDR3 DNA: TGTGCCATCAGGGGGACTCACCCCTACAATGAGCAGTTCTTC
CDR3 protein: CAIRGTHPYNEQFF
D gene: -
J gene: TRBJ2-1
V gene: TRBV10-3
clone size: -

CDR3 DNA: TGTGCCAGCAGCTTATCGCTGAGTTCGAGCTCCTACAATGAGCAGTTCTTC
CDR3 protein: CASSLSLSSSSYNEQFF
D gene: -
J gene: TRBJ2-1
V gene: TRBV7-9
clone size: -

CDR3 DNA: TGCGCCAGCAGCCCAGGACAGGGGGGGCAGTACTTC
CDR3 protein: CASSPGQGGQYF
D gene: TRBD1
J gene: TRBJ2-7
V gene: TRBV5-1
clone size: -

CDR3 DNA: TGTGCCAGCAGCTTAGACCCGGGGGGGGGCAATGAGCAGTTCTTC
CDR3 protein: CASSLDPGGGNEQFF
D gene: TRBD2
J gene: TRBJ2-1
V gene: TRBV7-6
clone size: -

CDR3 DNA: TGTGCCAGCAGCACTCCTCCCTCGGGGGCCCTGACCAAGACTGAAGCTTTCTTT
CDR3 protein: CASSTPPSGALTKTEAFF
D gene: -
J gene: TRBJ1-1
V gene: TRBV7-8
clone size: -

CDR3 DNA: TGTGCCAGCAGTTATCAACAGGGGGCGAGCTATGGCTACACCTTC
CDR3 protein: CASSYQQGASYGYTF
D gene: TRBD1
J gene: TRBJ1-2
V gene: TRBV6-2/TRBV6-3
clone size: -

CDR3 DNA: TGCGCCAGCAGCCAAGGTCGGTTTATGTACGAGCAGTACTTC
CDR3 protein: CASSQGRFMYEQYF
D gene: -
J gene: TRBJ2-7
V gene: TRBV4-1
clone size: -

CDR3 DNA: TGTGCCAGCAGGAGGGGCGAGCAGTACTTC
CDR3 protein: CASRRGEQYF
D gene: -
J gene: TRBJ2-7
V gene: TRBV2
clone size: -

CDR3 DNA: TGTGCCAGCAGCCTGACCGGGACAGGGGGCGCGATCGGCGAGACCCAGTACTTC
CDR3 protein: CASSLTGTGGAIGETQYF
D gene: TRBD1
J gene: TRBJ2-5
V gene: TRBV9
clone size: -

CDR3 DNA: TGTGCCAGCTCTTGGGGACAGGGGAACACTGAAGCTTTCTTT
CDR3 protein: CASSWGQGNTEAFF
D gene: TRBD1
J gene: TRBJ1-1
V gene: TRBV18
clone size: -

CDR3 DNA: TGTGCCAGCAGCCGGCGGAACTCTGGGGCCAACGTCCTGACTTTC
CDR3 protein: CASSRRNSGANVLTF
D gene: -
J gene: TRBJ2-6
V gene: TRBV14
clone size: few

CDR3 DNA: TGTGCCAGCAGCTTAGATGAAAAACTGTTTTTT
CDR3 protein: CASSLDEKLFF
D gene: -
J gene: TRBJ1-4
V gene: TRBV11-3
clone size: -